The 23 T cell receptor beta chains below all came from one sample that was sequenced in a study of T cells in Graves' hyperthyroidism and ophthalmopathy. Using RNA transcripts as the source, TCR beta CDR3 regions were amplified. When the TCR CDR3 underwent first-round RT-PCR, the HTBI primer set was used. MiXCR, applied by TCRdb to the multiplex PCR reads, yields one record per CDR3 protein. The table has 250,000 to 300,000 distinct CDR3 sequences, about an eighth seen once; the top ten hold 7.9%. The sequencing sample was made of blood. These receptors all come from a woman aged 40 to 50 with Graves' hyperthyroidism.

On this clonotype itself: Mismatch with germline at one junction end may stem from a read error. The V gene is TRBV11-2, the J gene TRBJ2-1, with 9 bases fitting TRBD2. Germline V gene sequence: CDR1 SGHAT, CDR2 FQNNGV. CDR3 size: 16 residues. The CDR3: CASSFRAGGPYIEQFF. The CDR3 region has the DNA TGTGCCAGCAGCTTTAGGGCGGGAGGGCCGTACATTGAGCAGTTCTTC.

V is TRBV7-8 and J is TRBJ2-7; D might be TRBD2 (5 bases). Germline V gives CDR1 SGHVS, CDR2 FQNEAQ. This CDR3 has 18 residues. Trimming cost V 2 bases and J 1 base, with 21 bases left between them. CDR3 in DNA: TGTGCCAGCAGCTTATTGTTTGGGCAGCGGATGAGTTCCTACGAGCAGTACTTC. It is translated as CASSLLFGQRMSSYEQYF.

This clonotype was recorded at least ten times. The V gene is TRBV11-3, the J gene TRBJ2-3; D is possibly TRBD2 (6 bases). From germline, CDR1 is SGHNT and CDR2 YENEEA. The CDR3 is 18 residues long. With 4 bases removed from V and 2 bases from J, the gap between germline ends came to 22 bases. The CDR3 sequence is CASSYGGLGGGSTDTQYF. CDR3 DNA: TGTGCCAGCAGCTACGGGGGTCTTGGCGGAGGCTCCACAGATACGCAGTATTTT.

In this sample, this clonotype turned up a few times. V is TRBV11-2 and J is TRBJ1-1; D call uncertain. Germline V gene sequence: CDR1 SGHAT, CDR2 FQNNGV. CDR3 length: 15 amino acids. V was cut by 5 bases and J by 0 bases, with 13 bases left in between. The CDR3 region has the DNA TGTGCCAGCAGCCCTGTTAGGTACATGAACACTGAAGCTTTCTTT. The encoded protein is CASSPVRYMNTEAFF.

Many counts were recorded for this clonotype. The chain combines TRBV28 with TRBJ2-1; 7 nucleotides agree with TRBD2. From germline, CDR1 is MDHEN and CDR2 SYDVKM. V gave up 6 bases and J gave up 6 bases; unmatched junction bases: 8. CDR3 length: 14 amino acids. The CDR3, as DNA: TGTGCCAGCAGCCAAGCGGGAAGGAGCAATGAGCAGTTCTTC. It encodes CASSQAGRSNEQFF.

This clonotype occurred many times. The chain combines TRBV19 with TRBJ1-1, with 9 bases fitting TRBD1. The V segment lost 5 bases and the J segment 5 bases; nucleotides outside the gene matches: 15. The CDR3 contains 17 residues. CDR1 is LNHDA, CDR2 SQIVND, per germline (reference sequence). The CDR3, as DNA: TGTGCCAGTAGTCCGCCGGGACAGGGAGGCGGAGGTACTGAAGCTTTCTTT. Translated, it gives CASSPPGQGGGGTEAFF. The whole variable domain, filled in from reference TRBV19 and TRBJ1-1, reads DGGITQSPKYLFRKEGQNVTLSCEQNLNHDAMYWYRQDPGQGLRLIYYSQIVNDFQKGDIAEGYSVSREKKESFPLTVTSAQKNPTAFYLCASSPPGQGGGGTEAFFGQGTRLTVV.

The sample holds many counts of this clonotype. This rearrangement joins TRBV11-2 to TRBJ2-2; D is undetermined. Between the trimmed V and J ends, which lost 5 bases and 1 base, there was a span of 11 bases. The CDR3 has 15 amino acids. Germline V lookup: CDR1 SGHAT, CDR2 FQNNGV. The CDR3 is CASSPEARNTGELFF. CDR3 bases: TGTGCCAGCAGCCCGGAAGCGAGGAACACCGGGGAGCTGTTTTTT.

On this clonotype: A much larger clone lies a single base off, so this may be a read error. V usage is TRBV5-6 and J usage is TRBJ2-1, with D maybe TRBD2 (6 bases). The CDR3 is made up of 15 amino acids. CDR1 is SGHDT and CDR2 is YYEEEE in the germline V gene. CDR3 in DNA: TGTACCAGCAGCTTGGACCGGGGGTCCTACAATGAGCAGTTCTTC. Translation: CTSSLDRGSYNEQFF.

Ten or more counts support this clonotype. V and J are TRBV20-1 and TRBJ2-3, with 12 bases lining up with TRBD2. Germline V CDR1 and CDR2: DFQATT, SNEGSKA (reference sequence). V lost 1 base, J lost 2 bases, and 4 bases stayed unmatched. This CDR3 contains 16 residues. The CDR3 here is CSARGTSGRITDTQYF. As DNA, the CDR3 is TGCAGTGCTAGAGGCACTAGCGGGAGGATCACAGATACGCAGTATTTT.

In regard to this clonotype: Being one base from a much bigger clone, this may be a read error. This chain links TRBV20-1 with TRBJ2-1; 9 bases match TRBD2. This CDR3 has 16 amino acids. Germline V gene sequence: CDR1 DFQATT, CDR2 SNEGSKA (reference sequence). CDR3 residues: CSARDLASGDYSEQFF. CDR3 nucleotides: TGCAGTGCTAGAGATCTTGCTAGCGGGGACTACAGTGAGCAGTTCTTC.

In the case of this clonotype: A much more abundant neighbour one base away suggests this may be a read error. CDR3 sequence: CASSQSLIPGNSYGYTF. CDR3 DNA: TGTGCCAGCAGCCAATCCCTAATCCCAGGTAACTCCTATGGCTACACCTTC. The rearrangement uses TRBV3-1 and TRBJ1-2; D is uncertain. CDR3 length: 17 amino acids. The germline CDR1 and CDR2 sequences are LGHDT and YNNKEL (reference sequence). Trimming shortened V by 2 bases and J by 4 bases, and 20 bases separated the two germline ends.

The table lists this clonotype with many counts. The rearrangement joins TRBV12-3 or TRBV12-4 to TRBJ2-1; D is perhaps TRBD1 or TRBD2 (6 bases each). The CDR3 spans 16 residues. Trimming shortened V by 4 bases and J by 2 bases, and 15 bases separated the two germline ends. CDR3 DNA sequence: TGTGCCAGCAGTTCGGGGGCTAGCGAAACCTACAATGAGCAGTTCTTC. Translating it yields CASSSGASETYNEQFF.

This clonotype was detected a few times. This chain uses TRBV29-1 with TRBJ1-1; TRBD1 matches at 12 bases. CDR1 SQVTM and CDR2 ANQGSEA come from the germline V gene. This CDR3 comprises 14 residues. The trim removed 6 bases at V and 11 bases at J, leaving 13 bases unmatched. DNA for the CDR3: TGCAGCGTCGCCGGGACAGGGGGCGGCGTGAAGGCTTTCTTT. Translated, it gives CSVAGTGGGVKAFF.

This clonotype appeared a few times. The chain carries TRBV11-2 and TRBJ1-2; TRBD1 might be the D (6 bases). This CDR3 is built from 13 residues. With 9 bases removed from V and 4 bases from J, the gap between germline ends came to 15 bases. Germline V gene lookup returns CDR1 SGHAT and CDR2 FQNNGV. CDR3: CASSNTGTYGYTF. CDR3 coding DNA: TGTGCCAGTAGTAATACAGGGACCTATGGCTACACCTTC.

This clonotype was detected many times. The chain has TRBV5-1 and TRBJ1-5, with a possible D match to TRBD1 (6 bases). Trimming removed 3 bases at V and 5 bases at J, with 9 bases between. CDR3 size: 13 residues. The germline gives CDR1 SGHRS, CDR2 YFSETQ. The CDR3 sequence: CASSWDTDQPQHF. CDR3 sequence (DNA): TGCGCCAGCAGCTGGGACACGGATCAGCCCCAGCATTTT.

This clonotype was seen ten or more times. This rearrangement joins TRBV12-3 or TRBV12-4 to TRBJ2-2; the match to TRBD1 covers 10 bases. The CDR3 runs 15 residues. Germline trimming cut 5 bases from V and 5 bases from J; bases unmatched to any gene: 5. The CDR3 loop reads CASSRQGAWTGELFF. The CDR3 nucleotides read TGTGCCAGCAGTCGACAGGGGGCGTGGACCGGGGAGCTGTTTTTT.

This clonotype was counted between two and nine times. V gene TRBV19 combines with J gene TRBJ1-1; 8 bases are shared with TRBD1. Germline CDR1 LNHDA, CDR2 SQIVND (reference sequence). The CDR3 covers 14 residues. Trimming cost V 3 bases and J 4 bases; bases outside gene matches: 4. The CDR3 DNA follows: TGTGCCAGTAGTATTACAGGGGGGCTCACTGAAGCTTTCTTT. This codes for CASSITGGLTEAFF.

In the case of this clonotype: This may stem from a read error, because a much larger clone lies one nucleotide away. This chain joins TRBV29-1 and TRBJ1-4, with D possibly TRBD1 on 6 matching bases. Trimming left V 7 bases short and J 3 bases short, with 12 bases between. Germline V gene lookup returns CDR1 SQVTM and CDR2 ANQGSEA. The CDR3 consists of 13 residues. The CDR3, as DNA: TGCAGCGCCGAAGGGGGATCTAATGAAAAACTGTTTTTT. As protein: CSAEGGSNEKLFF.

This clonotype has just a few counts. This sequence joins TRBV28 and TRBJ1-3; tentative D call: TRBD1 (5 bases). Germline CDR1 reads MDHEN; CDR2 reads SYDVKM. The germline V and J ends were trimmed by 0 bases and 6 bases, with 9 bases remaining between them. This CDR3 contains 14 residues. This CDR3 is CASSLWGTENTIYF. The CDR3 DNA follows: TGTGCCAGCAGTTTATGGGGGACCGAAAACACCATATATTTT.

This clonotype was detected only a few times. This chain uses TRBV24-1 with TRBJ1-1; D unresolved. V dropped 5 bases and J dropped 4 bases, with 13 bases sitting between them. This CDR3 comprises 14 residues. Germline CDR1 and CDR2: KGHDR and SFDVKD. CDR3 loop: CATSGSTWGTEAFF. The CDR3 bases are TGTGCCACCAGTGGCTCGACGTGGGGCACTGAAGCTTTCTTT.

This clonotype has more than one count but fewer than ten. One end of the junction fails to match germline, which may point to a read error. The chain carries TRBV2 and TRBJ2-5; perhaps TRBD1 as D (5 bases). The CDR3 spans 13 residues. Looked up from germline, CDR1 is SNHLY and CDR2 is FYNNEI. The CDR3 sequence is CTSSADKQETQYF. In nucleotides, the CDR3 is TGTACCAGCTCTGCGGACAAGCAAGAGACCCAGTACTTC.

This rearrangement joins TRBV19 to TRBJ1-2; D is uncertain. The CDR3 totals 12 residues. The germline CDR1 and CDR2 sequences are LNHDA and SQIVND (reference sequence). Trimming shortened V by 3 bases and J by 7 bases, and 9 bases separated the two germline ends. The CDR3 region is CASSIGFTGYTF. Here the CDR3 DNA reads TGTGCCAGTAGTATTGGCTTTACTGGCTACACCTTC.

Many counts were recorded for this clonotype. V and J are TRBV3-1 and TRBJ2-7; D remains unclear. The CDR3 has 13 residues. CDR1 and CDR2 (germline): LGHDT, YNNKEL (reference sequence). V was trimmed by 1 base and J by 2 bases, leaving 6 bases between them. CDR3 coding DNA: TGTGCCAGCAGCCAAGGGTCGGCCTACGAGCAGTACTTC. Its translation is CASSQGSAYEQYF.